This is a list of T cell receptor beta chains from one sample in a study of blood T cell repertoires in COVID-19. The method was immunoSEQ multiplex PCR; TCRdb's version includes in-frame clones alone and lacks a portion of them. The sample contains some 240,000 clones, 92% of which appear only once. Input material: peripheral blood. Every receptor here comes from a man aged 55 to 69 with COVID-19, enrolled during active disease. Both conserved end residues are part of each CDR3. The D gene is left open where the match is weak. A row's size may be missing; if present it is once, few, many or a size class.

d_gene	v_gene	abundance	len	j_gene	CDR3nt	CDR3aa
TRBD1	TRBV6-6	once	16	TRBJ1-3	TGTGCCAGCAGTTCACAGGGGGGACTCTCTGGAAACACCATATATTTT	CASSSQGGLSGNTIYF
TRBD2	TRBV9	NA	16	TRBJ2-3	TGTGCCAGCAGCGTTTATAGCGGGGGGGCTACAGATACGCAGTATTTT	CASSVYSGGATDTQYF
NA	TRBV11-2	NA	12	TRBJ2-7	TGTGCCAGCAGCTTGTCAGCGGCCGAGCAGTACTTC	CASSLSAAEQYF
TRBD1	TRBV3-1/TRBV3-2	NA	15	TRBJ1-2	TGTGCCAGCAGTTCCAGACAGGGGGCTTACTATGGCTACACCTTC	CASSSRQGAYYGYTF
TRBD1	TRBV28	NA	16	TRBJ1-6	TGTGCCAGCAGTTTTAGTGGGACAGGGACTAATTCACCCCTCCACTTT	CASSFSGTGTNSPLHF
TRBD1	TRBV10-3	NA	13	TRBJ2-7	TGTGCCATGAAGGGACAGGGACTCTACGAGCAGTACTTC	CAMKGQGLYEQYF
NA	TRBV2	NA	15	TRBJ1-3	TGTGCCAGCAGACTGACTCCGAGCTCTGGAAACACCATATATTTT	CASRLTPSSGNTIYF
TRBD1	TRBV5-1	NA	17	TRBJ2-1	TGCGCCAGCAGCTTGGGGCAGGGGGCCACGACTAACAATGAGCAGTTCTTC	CASSLGQGATTNNEQFF
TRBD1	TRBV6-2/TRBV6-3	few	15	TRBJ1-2	TGTGCCAGCAGTTACTCTGGAGGGGGCGACTATGGCTACACCTTC	CASSYSGGGDYGYTF
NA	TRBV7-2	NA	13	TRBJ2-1	TGTGCCAGCAGCCTTGGACACAACAATGAGCAGTTCTTC	CASSLGHNNEQFF
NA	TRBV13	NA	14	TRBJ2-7	TGTGCCAGCAGCCAACAGGGAACCATCGTGCGGCAGTACTTC	CASSQQGTIVRQYF
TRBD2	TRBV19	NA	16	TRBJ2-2	TGTGCCACTCCTCGGAGGAGCGGGAGTGCCATCGGGGAGCTGTTTTTT	CATPRRSGSAIGELFF
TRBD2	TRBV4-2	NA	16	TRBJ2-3	TGTGCCAGCAGCCCCCAAGGCGCTAGCGGGGGGGATACGCAGTATTTT	CASSPQGASGGDTQYF
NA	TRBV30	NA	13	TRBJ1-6	TGTGCCTGGAGTGTACCCTTTAGCTCACCCCTCCACTTT	CAWSVPFSSPLHF
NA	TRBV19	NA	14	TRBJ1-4	TGTGCCAGTAGTATAAGTCGACAAAGAGAAAAACTGTTTTTT	CASSISRQREKLFF
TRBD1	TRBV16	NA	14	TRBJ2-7	TGTGCCAGCAGCCAGTCCGGGACAGCTTACGAGCAGTACTTC	CASSQSGTAYEQYF
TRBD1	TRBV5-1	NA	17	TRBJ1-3	TGCGCCAGCAGCCTCTCGACAGGGTTGGGCTCTGGAAACACCATATATTTT	CASSLSTGLGSGNTIYF
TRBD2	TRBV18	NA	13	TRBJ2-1	TGTGCCAGCTCTAGGGGACTAACTAATGAGCAGTTCTTC	CASSRGLTNEQFF
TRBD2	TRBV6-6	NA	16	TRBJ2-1	TGTGCCAGCAGTTACCGGTCCGCGGGAGCAGACAATGAGCAGTTCTTC	CASSYRSAGADNEQFF
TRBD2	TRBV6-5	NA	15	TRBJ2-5	TGTGCCAGCAGTTACCGCGGGAGCGGTCAAGAGACCCAGTACTTC	CASSYRGSGQETQYF
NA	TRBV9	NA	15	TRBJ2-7	TGTGCCAGCAGCGTAGCGGGTACTAGTACCTACGAGCAGTACTTC	CASSVAGTSTYEQYF
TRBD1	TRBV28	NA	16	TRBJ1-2	TGTGCCAGCAGTTTCGACAGGGCCAGAATTAACTATGGCTACACCTTC	CASSFDRARINYGYTF
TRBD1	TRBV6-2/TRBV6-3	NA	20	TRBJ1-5	TGTGCCAGCAGCCCAAGGGGTGGGGACAGGGCCTCACCGGCGACCCAGCCCCAGCATTTT	CASSPRGGDRASPATQPQHF
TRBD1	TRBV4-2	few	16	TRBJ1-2	TGTGCCAGCAGCCAAGAGGCTCAGGGGGTGTCCGGAGGCTACACCTTC	CASSQEAQGVSGGYTF
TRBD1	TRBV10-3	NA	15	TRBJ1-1	TGTGCCATCAGTGCCCGTACAGGGGTGGACACTGAAGCTTTCTTT	CAISARTGVDTEAFF
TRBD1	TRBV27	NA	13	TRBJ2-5	TGTGCCAGCAGTTTAAACAGGGGAGAGACCCAGTACTTC	CASSLNRGETQYF
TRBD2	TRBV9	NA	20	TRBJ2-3	TGTGCCAGCAGCGTAGCTTCCGGACTAGCGGGGGGGCCCGAGACAGATACGCAGTATTTT	CASSVASGLAGGPETDTQYF